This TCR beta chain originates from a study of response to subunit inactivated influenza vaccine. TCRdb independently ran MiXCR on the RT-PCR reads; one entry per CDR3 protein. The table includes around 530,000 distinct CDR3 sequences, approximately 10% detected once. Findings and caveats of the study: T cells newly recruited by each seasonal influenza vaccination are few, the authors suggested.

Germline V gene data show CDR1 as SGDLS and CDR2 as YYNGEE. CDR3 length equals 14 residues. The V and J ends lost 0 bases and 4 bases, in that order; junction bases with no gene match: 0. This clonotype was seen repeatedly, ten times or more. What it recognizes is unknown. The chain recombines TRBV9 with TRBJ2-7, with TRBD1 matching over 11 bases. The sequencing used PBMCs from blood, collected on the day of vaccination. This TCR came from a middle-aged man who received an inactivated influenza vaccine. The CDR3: CASSVGDRGYEQYF. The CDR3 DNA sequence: TGTGCCAGCAGCGTAGGGGACAGGGGGTACGAGCAGTACTTC.